This T cell receptor (beta chain) is drawn from a study of blood T cell repertoires in COVID-19. Overall study: Researchers got acute and convalescent COVID-19 samples from the United States, Italy and Spain. Sample material is recorded as cDNA or gDNA derived from T cells, B-cell-depleted T cells, or PBMCs.

Original processing methods: The authors estimated nucleated cell counts from reference gene primer amplification. TCRdb's table, derived via immunoSEQ multiplex PCR, lists solely in-frame clones and lacks some. The DNA was the basis for D and trimming; V, J and clone size are from that table. The data contain about 260,000 clones, 84% of them singletons. In germline, CDR1 is MNHEY, CDR2 SVGAGI. This CDR3 spans 16 amino acids. Trimming took off 0 bases at V and 5 bases at J, with 16 bases between the two ends. The rearrangement links TRBV6-5 to TRBJ1-2, with D perhaps matching TRBD1 (6 bases). This TCR was recovered from a human donor in a cohort sampled during active COVID-19. Material: peripheral blood. The CDR3 is CASSYSTGSLPYGYTF. For the CDR3, the DNA is TGTGCCAGCAGTTACTCGACAGGCAGCTTACCTTATGGCTACACCTTC.